The T cell receptor (beta chain) under discussion was sequenced for a study of T cells in Graves' hyperthyroidism and ophthalmopathy. CDR3 length equals 17 residues. CDR1 and CDR2 from the germline V gene are SGDLS and YYNGEE. V lost 2 bases and J lost 5, with 23 bases in between. TCR beta CDR3 sequences were amplified from RNA transcripts. Primed by the HTBI set, a first-round RT-PCR was run on the TCR CDR3. One entry per CDR3 protein, called by TCRdb with MiXCR from the multiplex PCR reads. The sample records roughly 700,000 distinct CDR3 sequences, under 45% being singletons. The receptor was derived from a woman between 35 and 50 years old with Graves' hyperthyroidism. Sequenced material: blood. The genes are TRBV9 and TRBJ2-7; tentative D call: TRBD1 (7 bases). The CDR3 DNA reads as TGTGCCAGCAGCGTTGGGACGGACGTGGAGGGGGCCAACGAGCAGTACTTC. Translated: CASSVGTDVEGANEQYF.